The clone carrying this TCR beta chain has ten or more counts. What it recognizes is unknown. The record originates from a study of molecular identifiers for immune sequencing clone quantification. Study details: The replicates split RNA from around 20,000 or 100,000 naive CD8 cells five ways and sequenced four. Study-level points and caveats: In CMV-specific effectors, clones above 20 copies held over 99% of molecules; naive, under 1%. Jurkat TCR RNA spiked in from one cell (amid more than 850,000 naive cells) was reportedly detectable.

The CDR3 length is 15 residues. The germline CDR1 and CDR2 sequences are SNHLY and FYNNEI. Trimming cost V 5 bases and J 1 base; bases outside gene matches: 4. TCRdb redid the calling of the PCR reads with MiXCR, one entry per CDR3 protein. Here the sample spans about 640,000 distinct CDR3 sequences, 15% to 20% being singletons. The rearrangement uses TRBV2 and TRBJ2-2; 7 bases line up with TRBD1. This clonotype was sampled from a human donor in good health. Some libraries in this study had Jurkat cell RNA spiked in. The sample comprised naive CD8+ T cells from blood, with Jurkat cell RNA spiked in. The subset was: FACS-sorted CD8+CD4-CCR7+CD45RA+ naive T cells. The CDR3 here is CASSPGTVNTGELFF. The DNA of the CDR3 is TGTGCCAGCAGTCCCGGGACAGTGAACACCGGGGAGCTGTTTTTT. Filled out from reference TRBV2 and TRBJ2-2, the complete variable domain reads EPEVTQTPSHQVTQMGQEVILRCVPISNHLYFYWYRQILGQKVEFLVSFYNNEISEKSEIFDDQFSVERPDGSNFTLKIRSTKLEDSAMYFCASSPGTVNTGELFFGEGSRLTVL.